The rows below give T cell receptor beta chains drawn from one sample of a study of T-cell memory formation after mild COVID-19. TCRdb re-derived calls from the 5' RACE reads in MiXCR, one entry per CDR3 protein. Among 270,000 or so distinct CDR3 sequences listed, approximately 16% were seen once. The sample was PBMCs or a T cell subset sorted from them (not recorded which). The source of these receptors is a man aged 18-30 years who had mild COVID-19 (a few samples of this study predate the infection). Cell type and time point are not known. Each CDR3 is given with its conserved first and last residue. Each record gives: D gene, V gene, clone size, J gene, CDR3 protein, CDR3 DNA. A D gene is named only where the DNA matches it firmly. Expanded clones are given a class, and other clones once, few, many or no size at all.

d_gene: TRBD1
v_gene: TRBV24-1
abundance: few
j_gene: TRBJ2-3
CDR3aa: CAAGQDTDTQYF
CDR3nt: TGTGCCGCCGGACAGGACACAGATACGCAGTATTTT

d_gene: NA
v_gene: TRBV7-6
abundance: NA
j_gene: TRBJ1-2
CDR3aa: CASSFGPGYPPYYGYTF
CDR3nt: TGTGCCAGCAGCTTTGGCCCGGGGTACCCCCCTTACTATGGCTACACCTTC

d_gene: NA
v_gene: TRBV5-1
abundance: few
j_gene: TRBJ1-2
CDR3aa: CASSWRSLNYGYTF
CDR3nt: TGCGCCAGCAGCTGGCGAAGCCTTAACTATGGCTACACCTTC

d_gene: TRBD2
v_gene: TRBV6-5
abundance: NA
j_gene: TRBJ2-5
CDR3aa: CASKLSGGLQETQYF
CDR3nt: TGTGCCAGCAAGCTTAGCGGGGGGCTGCAAGAGACCCAGTACTTC

d_gene: TRBD2
v_gene: TRBV5-8
abundance: few
j_gene: TRBJ2-4
CDR3aa: CASRTSGGLRNIQYF
CDR3nt: TGTGCCAGCAGGACTAGCGGGGGGCTCCGGAACATTCAGTACTTC

d_gene: TRBD1
v_gene: TRBV4-2
abundance: NA
j_gene: TRBJ1-5
CDR3aa: CASSQETGGNQPQHF
CDR3nt: TGTGCCAGCAGCCAAGAGACAGGGGGCAATCAGCCCCAGCATTTT

d_gene: NA
v_gene: TRBV5-4
abundance: NA
j_gene: TRBJ1-4
CDR3aa: CASSLYSDSEKLFF
CDR3nt: TGTGCCAGCAGCCTATACTCGGACAGCGAAAAACTGTTTTTT

d_gene: NA
v_gene: TRBV18
abundance: many
j_gene: TRBJ2-1
CDR3aa: CASSPPGAGQQFF
CDR3nt: TGTGCCAGCTCACCACCGGGGGCAGGGCAGCAGTTCTTC

d_gene: TRBD1
v_gene: TRBV9
abundance: few
j_gene: TRBJ2-3
CDR3aa: CASSVGTGGDTQYF
CDR3nt: TGTGCCAGCAGCGTTGGGACAGGGGGCGATACGCAGTATTTT

d_gene: NA
v_gene: TRBV11-2
abundance: NA
j_gene: TRBJ2-1
CDR3aa: CASSLRLGGGSYNEQFF
CDR3nt: TGTGCCAGCAGCTTAAGGCTTGGGGGAGGCTCCTACAATGAGCAGTTCTTC

d_gene: NA
v_gene: TRBV29-1
abundance: few
j_gene: TRBJ2-6
CDR3aa: CSVDLLSGANVLTF
CDR3nt: TGCAGCGTTGACCTCCTCTCTGGGGCCAACGTCCTGACTTTC

d_gene: TRBD2
v_gene: TRBV4-3
abundance: NA
j_gene: TRBJ2-1
CDR3aa: CASSPPRAGGAYNEQFF
CDR3nt: TGCGCCAGCAGCCCCCCCCGAGCGGGGGGGGCCTACAATGAGCAGTTCTTC

d_gene: TRBD1
v_gene: TRBV9
abundance: NA
j_gene: TRBJ2-7
CDR3aa: CASSVTGTGSAEQYF
CDR3nt: TGTGCCAGCAGCGTCACCGGGACAGGGAGTGCCGAGCAGTACTTC

d_gene: TRBD1
v_gene: TRBV6-5
abundance: NA
j_gene: TRBJ1-2
CDR3aa: CASSEGQGAANYGYTF
CDR3nt: TGTGCCAGCAGCGAAGGACAGGGGGCAGCTAACTATGGCTACACCTTC

d_gene: TRBD1
v_gene: TRBV5-5
abundance: few
j_gene: TRBJ2-5
CDR3aa: CASSLSGQGIQETQYF
CDR3nt: TGTGCCAGCAGCTTGTCGGGACAGGGGATCCAAGAGACCCAGTACTTC

d_gene: TRBD1
v_gene: TRBV6-2/TRBV6-3
abundance: few
j_gene: TRBJ2-5
CDR3aa: CASSYSRGQQETQYF
CDR3nt: TGTGCCAGCAGTTACTCGAGGGGACAGCAAGAGACCCAGTACTTC

d_gene: TRBD1
v_gene: TRBV7-6
abundance: many
j_gene: TRBJ2-3
CDR3aa: CASSSPGPRGAPGQGTDTQYF
CDR3nt: TGTGCCAGCAGCTCCCCGGGGCCGAGGGGGGCGCCGGGACAGGGGACAGATACGCAGTATTTT

d_gene: NA
v_gene: TRBV7-2
abundance: NA
j_gene: TRBJ2-3
CDR3aa: CASNTQGGTQYF
CDR3nt: TGTGCCAGCAACACGCAGGGAGGCACGCAGTATTTT

d_gene: NA
v_gene: TRBV12-3/TRBV12-4
abundance: few
j_gene: TRBJ1-1
CDR3aa: CASSPRTAYTEAFF
CDR3nt: TGTGCCAGCAGCCCTAGGACCGCCTACACTGAAGCTTTCTTT

d_gene: NA
v_gene: TRBV20-1
abundance: few
j_gene: TRBJ1-5
CDR3aa: CSARDLQSNQPQHF
CDR3nt: TGCAGTGCTAGAGATCTTCAGAGCAATCAGCCCCAGCATTTT

d_gene: NA
v_gene: TRBV6-5
abundance: NA
j_gene: TRBJ1-2
CDR3aa: CASREGYGYTF
CDR3nt: TGTGCCAGCAGGGAGGGTTATGGCTACACCTTC

d_gene: NA
v_gene: TRBV5-1
abundance: many
j_gene: TRBJ2-1
CDR3aa: CASSSTGPSNEQFF
CDR3nt: TGCGCCAGCAGCTCTACCGGCCCCTCCAATGAGCAGTTCTTC

d_gene: TRBD1
v_gene: TRBV7-2
abundance: NA
j_gene: TRBJ1-5
CDR3aa: CASSRDRGGNQPQHF
CDR3nt: TGTGCCAGCAGCAGAGACAGGGGTGGCAATCAGCCCCAGCATTTT

d_gene: NA
v_gene: TRBV12-3/TRBV12-4
abundance: NA
j_gene: TRBJ1-1
CDR3aa: CASSLERDGGTEAFF
CDR3nt: TGTGCCAGCAGTTTAGAAAGGGATGGGGGCACTGAAGCTTTCTTT

d_gene: NA
v_gene: TRBV4-3
abundance: NA
j_gene: TRBJ2-5
CDR3aa: CASSQDRLKETQYF
CDR3nt: TGCGCCAGCAGCCAAGACAGACTAAAAGAGACCCAGTACTTC

d_gene: NA
v_gene: TRBV7-6
abundance: few
j_gene: TRBJ1-1
CDR3aa: CASSLGGGEAFF
CDR3nt: TGTGCCAGCAGCTTGGGCGGGGGTGAAGCTTTCTTT

d_gene: NA
v_gene: TRBV29-1
abundance: NA
j_gene: TRBJ2-1
CDR3aa: CSVASQDHEQFF
CDR3nt: TGCAGCGTTGCGTCGCAGGACCATGAGCAGTTCTTC

d_gene: TRBD1
v_gene: TRBV6-5
abundance: few
j_gene: TRBJ2-4
CDR3aa: CASRPAGQGPGNIQYF
CDR3nt: TGTGCCAGCAGGCCTGCAGGACAGGGGCCAGGAAACATTCAGTACTTC

d_gene: TRBD2
v_gene: TRBV7-2
abundance: NA
j_gene: TRBJ2-7
CDR3aa: CASSSSLGLAGQSSYEQYF
CDR3nt: TGTGCCAGCAGCTCCTCTCTCGGACTAGCGGGGCAAAGCTCCTACGAGCAGTACTTC

d_gene: NA
v_gene: TRBV12-3/TRBV12-4
abundance: few
j_gene: TRBJ2-3
CDR3aa: CASSLATGGVGDTQYF
CDR3nt: TGTGCCAGCAGTTTAGCTACAGGCGGGGTGGGGGATACGCAGTATTTT

d_gene: TRBD1
v_gene: TRBV9
abundance: few
j_gene: TRBJ1-1
CDR3aa: CASSVGRGRTEAFF
CDR3nt: TGTGCCAGCAGCGTAGGCAGGGGGCGTACTGAAGCTTTCTTT

d_gene: NA
v_gene: TRBV5-6
abundance: many
j_gene: TRBJ2-7
CDR3aa: CASSFFRALSYEQYF
CDR3nt: TGTGCCAGCAGCTTCTTCCGGGCCCTCTCCTACGAGCAGTACTTC

d_gene: TRBD2
v_gene: TRBV4-1
abundance: NA
j_gene: TRBJ2-7
CDR3aa: CASSPFSGGLYEQYF
CDR3nt: TGCGCCAGCAGCCCATTTAGCGGGGGACTTTACGAGCAGTACTTC

d_gene: TRBD1
v_gene: TRBV12-3/TRBV12-4
abundance: NA
j_gene: TRBJ1-1
CDR3aa: CASSFFQGQDTEAFF
CDR3nt: TGTGCCAGCAGTTTCTTCCAGGGACAGGACACTGAAGCTTTCTTT

d_gene: NA
v_gene: TRBV4-2
abundance: NA
j_gene: TRBJ1-2
CDR3aa: CASSQGLGYNYGYTF
CDR3nt: TGTGCCAGCAGCCAAGGACTGGGATATAACTATGGCTACACCTTC

d_gene: TRBD1
v_gene: TRBV9
abundance: NA
j_gene: TRBJ1-3
CDR3aa: CASSPYLGRGLESSENTIYF
CDR3nt: TGTGCCAGCAGCCCATACCTTGGCAGGGGGCTGGAGAGCTCTGAAAACACCATATATTTT

d_gene: NA
v_gene: TRBV5-1
abundance: many
j_gene: TRBJ2-1
CDR3aa: CASSIRPQARGNEQFF
CDR3nt: TGCGCCAGCAGCATCCGACCACAGGCTAGGGGCAATGAGCAGTTCTTC